This entry is about one T cell receptor beta chain. No antigen is known for it. This sample was included in a study of T cells in Graves' hyperthyroidism and ophthalmopathy. Overall study results and limits: A model built on 13 V-J features separated ophthalmopathy from stable hyperthyroidism.

Reasons for excluding patients were uncontrolled infection, other autoimmune disease, pregnancy or lactation. Template material for amplifying TCR beta CDR3 regions consisted of RNA transcripts. HTBI primers were the set used in a first-round RT-PCR of the TCR CDR3. A single record per CDR3 protein comes from TCRdb applying MiXCR to the multiplex PCR reads. The data show about 660,000 distinct CDR3 sequences, nearly 45% seen once. The CDR3 length is 16 residues. V dropped 8 bases and J dropped 0 bases, with 17 bases sitting between them. The sequenced sample consisted of peripheral blood or thyroid tissue (not recorded which). The chain joins TRBV12-3 or TRBV12-4 to TRBJ1-3, with D perhaps matching TRBD1 (5 bases). This receptor was obtained from an adult man with Graves' disease, either hyperthyroidism or ophthalmopathy (not recorded which). This chain's CDR3 is CASLGPGRDSGNTIYF. As DNA, the CDR3 is TGTGCCAGCTTAGGGCCGGGACGCGACTCTGGAAACACCATATATTTT.